This T cell receptor beta chain was retrieved from a study of shared clonotypes between healthy human individuals. The length of the CDR3 is 13 residues. Deletions cut 5 bases from V and 7 bases from J, with 11 bases between. Germline CDR1 reads LNHNV; CDR2 reads YYDKDF (reference sequence). Points on this clone: The antigen remains undetermined.

Deep-level assay runs were performed. Only in-frame clones appear in the TCRdb table, and some are missing; sequencing was by immunoSEQ multiplex PCR. This sample carries about 820,000 clones, about 92% of them seen once, and the ten largest clones take approximately 25%. Study-level results: In several donors, around 5.5% of naive CD4 clonotypes appeared in common.

Positively selected for CCR7, the CD45RO-negative cells used as naive CD8 cells excluded terminally differentiated effector memory CD45RA+ cells. Everyone who donated was a Caucasian adult who lived in Nashville, Tennessee. The TCR was taken from a man aged 30 to 45 in good health. The chain uses TRBV15 and TRBJ2-2, with unresolved D. Sequenced: naive CD8+ T cells sorted from blood. The CDR3 DNA reads as TGTGCCACCAGCTCCCCCCCCAGCGGGGAGCTGTTTTTT. Translating gives CATSSPPSGELFF.